This T cell receptor beta chain was documented in a study of blood T cells in healthy people across ages. The CDR3 contains 15 residues. V lost 5 bases, J lost 6 bases, and 9 bases stayed unmatched. CDR1 is SGHTA, CDR2 FQGTGA, per germline. Together with a sample-barcoded 5' primer, a J-beta primer mix was included in a second PCR lasting about 6 to 12 cycles. TCRdb itself ran the 5' RACE reads through MiXCR, one entry per CDR3 protein. The sample contains about 690,000 distinct CDR3 sequences, around 38% of which appear only once. The sample comprised blood. The rearrangement links TRBV7-3 to TRBJ2-2; 7 bases are shared with TRBD2. This TCR came from a man of 80 years or more in good health. For the CDR3, the DNA is TGTGCCAGCAGCCCGACGGGGCGGGAGTCCGGGGAGCTGTTTTTT. It yields the protein CASSPTGRESGELFF.